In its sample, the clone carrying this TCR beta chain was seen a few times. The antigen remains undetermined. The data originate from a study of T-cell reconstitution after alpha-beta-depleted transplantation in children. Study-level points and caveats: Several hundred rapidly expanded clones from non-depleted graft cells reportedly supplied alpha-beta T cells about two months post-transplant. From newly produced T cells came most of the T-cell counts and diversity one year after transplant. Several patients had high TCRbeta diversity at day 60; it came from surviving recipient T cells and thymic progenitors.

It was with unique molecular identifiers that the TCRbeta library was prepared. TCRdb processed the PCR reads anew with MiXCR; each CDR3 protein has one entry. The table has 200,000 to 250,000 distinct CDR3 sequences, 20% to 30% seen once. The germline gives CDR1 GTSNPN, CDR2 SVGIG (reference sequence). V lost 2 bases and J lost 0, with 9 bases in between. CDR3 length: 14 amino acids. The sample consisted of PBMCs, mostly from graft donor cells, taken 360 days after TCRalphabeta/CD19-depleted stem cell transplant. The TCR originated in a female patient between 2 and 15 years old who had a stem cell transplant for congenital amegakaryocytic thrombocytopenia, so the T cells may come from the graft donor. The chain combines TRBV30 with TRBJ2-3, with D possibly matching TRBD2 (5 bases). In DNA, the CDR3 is TGTGCCTGGAGTAGGAGGAGAAGCACAGATACGCAGTATTTT. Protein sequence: CAWSRRRSTDTQYF.